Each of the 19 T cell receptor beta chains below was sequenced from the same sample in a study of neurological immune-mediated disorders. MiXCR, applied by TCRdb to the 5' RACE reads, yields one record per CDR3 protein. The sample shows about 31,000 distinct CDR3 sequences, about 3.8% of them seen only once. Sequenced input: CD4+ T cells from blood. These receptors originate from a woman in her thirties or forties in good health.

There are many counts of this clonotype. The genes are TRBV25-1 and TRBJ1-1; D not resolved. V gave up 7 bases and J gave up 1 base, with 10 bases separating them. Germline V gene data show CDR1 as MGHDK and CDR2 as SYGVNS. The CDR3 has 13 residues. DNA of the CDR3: TGTGCCAGCATTAATTCTGAGAACACTGAAGCTTTCTTT. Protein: CASINSENTEAFF.

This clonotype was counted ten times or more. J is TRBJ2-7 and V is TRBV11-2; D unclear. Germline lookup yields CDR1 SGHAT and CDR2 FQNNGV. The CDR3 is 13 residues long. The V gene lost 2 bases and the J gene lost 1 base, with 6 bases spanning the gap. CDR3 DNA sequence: TGTGCCAGCAGCTTATCCAATTCCTACGAGCAGTACTTC. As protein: CASSLSNSYEQYF.

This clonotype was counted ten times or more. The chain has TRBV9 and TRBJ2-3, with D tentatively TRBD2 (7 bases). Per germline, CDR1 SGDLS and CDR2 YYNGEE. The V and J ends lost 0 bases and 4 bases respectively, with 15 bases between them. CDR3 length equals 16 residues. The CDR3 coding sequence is TGTGCCAGCAGCGTAGGCGTGGGAGGGGGTCCAGATACGCAGTATTTT. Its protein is CASSVGVGGGPDTQYF.

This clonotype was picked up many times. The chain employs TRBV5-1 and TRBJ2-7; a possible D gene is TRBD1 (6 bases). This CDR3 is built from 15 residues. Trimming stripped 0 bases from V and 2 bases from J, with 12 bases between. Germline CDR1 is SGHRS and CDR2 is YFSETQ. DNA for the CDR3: TGCGCCAGCAGCTTGGATACAGGGAGCGCCTACGAGCAGTACTTC. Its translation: CASSLDTGSAYEQYF.

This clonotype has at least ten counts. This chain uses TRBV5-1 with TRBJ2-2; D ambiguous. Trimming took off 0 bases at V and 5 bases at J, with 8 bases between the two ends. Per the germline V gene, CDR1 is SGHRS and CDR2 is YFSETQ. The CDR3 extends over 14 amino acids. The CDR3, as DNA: TGCGCCAGCAGCTTGGGTCTGGATACCGGGGAGCTGTTTTTT. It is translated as CASSLGLDTGELFF. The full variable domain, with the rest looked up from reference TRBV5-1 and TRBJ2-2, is KAGVTQTPRYLIKTRGQQVTLSCSPISGHRSVSWYQQTPGQGLQFLFEYFSETQRNKGNFPGRFSGRQFSNSRSEMNVSTLELGDSALYLCASSLGLDTGELFFGEGSRLTVL.

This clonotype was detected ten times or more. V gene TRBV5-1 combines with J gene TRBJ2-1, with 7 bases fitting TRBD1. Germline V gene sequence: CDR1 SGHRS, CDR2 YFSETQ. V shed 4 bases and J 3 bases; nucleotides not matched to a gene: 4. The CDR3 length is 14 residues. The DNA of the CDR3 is TGCGCCAGCAGCCCCGGGACAGACTACAATGAGCAGTTCTTC. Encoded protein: CASSPGTDYNEQFF.

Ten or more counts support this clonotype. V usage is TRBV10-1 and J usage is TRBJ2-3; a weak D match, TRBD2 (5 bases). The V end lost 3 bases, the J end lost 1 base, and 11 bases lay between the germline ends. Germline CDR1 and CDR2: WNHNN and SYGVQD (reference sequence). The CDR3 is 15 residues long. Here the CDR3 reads CASSEAGMGTDTQYF. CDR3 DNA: TGCGCCAGCAGTGAAGCCGGGATGGGCACAGATACGCAGTATTTT.

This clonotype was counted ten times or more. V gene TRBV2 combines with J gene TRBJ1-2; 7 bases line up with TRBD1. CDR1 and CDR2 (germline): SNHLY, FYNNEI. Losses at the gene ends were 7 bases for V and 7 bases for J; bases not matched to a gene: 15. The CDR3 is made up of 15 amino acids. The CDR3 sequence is CASTAGTASSPGYTF. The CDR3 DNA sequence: TGTGCCAGCACTGCCGGGACAGCATCTTCTCCTGGCTACACCTTC. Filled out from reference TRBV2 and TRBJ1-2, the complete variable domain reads EPEVTQTPSHQVTQMGQEVILRCVPISNHLYFYWYRQILGQKVEFLVSFYNNEISEKSEIFDDQFSVERPDGSNFTLKIRSTKLEDSAMYFCASTAGTASSPGYTFGSGTRLTVV.

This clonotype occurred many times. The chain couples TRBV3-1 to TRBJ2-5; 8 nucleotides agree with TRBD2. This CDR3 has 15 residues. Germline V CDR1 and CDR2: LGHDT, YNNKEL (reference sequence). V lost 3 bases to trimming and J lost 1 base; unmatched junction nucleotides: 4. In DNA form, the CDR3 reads TGTGCCAGCAGCCAGCGTAGCGGGACCCAAGAGACCCAGTACTTC. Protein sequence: CASSQRSGTQETQYF.

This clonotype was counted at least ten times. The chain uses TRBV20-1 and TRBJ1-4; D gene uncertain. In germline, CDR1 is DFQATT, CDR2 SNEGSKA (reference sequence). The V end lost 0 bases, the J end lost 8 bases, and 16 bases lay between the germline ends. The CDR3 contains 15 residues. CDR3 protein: CSARDRGRVQEKLFF. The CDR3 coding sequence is TGCAGTGCTAGAGACCGAGGGAGGGTGCAAGAAAAACTGTTTTTT.

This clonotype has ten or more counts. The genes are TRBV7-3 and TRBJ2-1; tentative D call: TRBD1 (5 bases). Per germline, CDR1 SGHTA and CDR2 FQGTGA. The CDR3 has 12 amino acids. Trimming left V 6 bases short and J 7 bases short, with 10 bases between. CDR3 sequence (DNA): TGTGCCAGCAGTAGACAGCTAAATGAGCAGTTCTTC. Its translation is CASSRQLNEQFF.

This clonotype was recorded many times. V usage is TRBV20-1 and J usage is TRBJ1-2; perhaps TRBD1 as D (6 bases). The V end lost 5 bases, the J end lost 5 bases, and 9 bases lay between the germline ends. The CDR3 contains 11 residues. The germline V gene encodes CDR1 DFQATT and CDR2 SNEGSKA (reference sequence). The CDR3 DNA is TGCAGTGCTTACACAGGGTATGGCTACACCTTC. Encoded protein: CSAYTGYGYTF.

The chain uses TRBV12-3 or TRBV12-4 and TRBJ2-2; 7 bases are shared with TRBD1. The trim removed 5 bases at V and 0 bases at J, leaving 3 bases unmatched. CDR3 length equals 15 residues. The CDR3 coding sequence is TGTGCCAGCAGTCTGACAGGGCCGAACACCGGGGAGCTGTTTTTT. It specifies CASSLTGPNTGELFF.

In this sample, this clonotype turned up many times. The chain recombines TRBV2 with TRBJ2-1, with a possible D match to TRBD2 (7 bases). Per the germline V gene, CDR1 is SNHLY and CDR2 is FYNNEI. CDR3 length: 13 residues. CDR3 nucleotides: TGTGCTTGGAAGGGGGGGGACTCTGATGAGCAGTTCTTC. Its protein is CAWKGGDSDEQFF.

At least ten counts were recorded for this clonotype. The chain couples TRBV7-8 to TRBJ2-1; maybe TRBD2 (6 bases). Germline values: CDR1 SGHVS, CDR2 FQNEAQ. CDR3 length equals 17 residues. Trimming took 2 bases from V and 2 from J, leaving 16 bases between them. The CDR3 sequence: CASSLRRGGGTYNEQFF. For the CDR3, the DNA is TGTGCCAGCAGCTTACGGCGCGGCGGCGGGACCTACAATGAGCAGTTCTTC.

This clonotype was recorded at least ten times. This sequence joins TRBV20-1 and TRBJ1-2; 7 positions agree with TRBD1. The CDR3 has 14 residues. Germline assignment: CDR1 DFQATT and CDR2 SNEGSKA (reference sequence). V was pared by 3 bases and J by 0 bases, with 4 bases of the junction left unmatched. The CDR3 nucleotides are TGCAGTGCTAGCAACGACAGGGCTAACTATGGCTACACCTTC. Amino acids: CSASNDRANYGYTF.

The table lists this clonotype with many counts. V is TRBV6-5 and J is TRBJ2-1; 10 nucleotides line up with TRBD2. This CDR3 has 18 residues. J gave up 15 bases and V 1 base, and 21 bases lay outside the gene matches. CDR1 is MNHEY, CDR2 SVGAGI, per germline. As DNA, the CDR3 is TGTGCCAGCAGTTACTTCCCAAAGTATAGCGGGGGGTCCTCGCATTGGTTCTTC. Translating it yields CASSYFPKYSGGSSHWFF.

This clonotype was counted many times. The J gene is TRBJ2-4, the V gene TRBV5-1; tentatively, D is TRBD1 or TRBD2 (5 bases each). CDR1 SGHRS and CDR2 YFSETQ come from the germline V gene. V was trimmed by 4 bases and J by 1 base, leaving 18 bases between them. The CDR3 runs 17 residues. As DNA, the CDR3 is TGCGCCAGCAGCCCAAAATCGGGGCCGATGGCCAAAAACATTCAGTACTTC. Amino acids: CASSPKSGPMAKNIQYF.

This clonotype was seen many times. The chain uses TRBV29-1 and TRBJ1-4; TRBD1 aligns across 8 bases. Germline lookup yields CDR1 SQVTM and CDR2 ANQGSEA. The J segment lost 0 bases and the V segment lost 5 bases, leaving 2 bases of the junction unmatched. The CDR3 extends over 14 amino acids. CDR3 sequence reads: CSVMGQATNEKLFF. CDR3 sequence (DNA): TGCAGCGTTATGGGACAGGCAACTAATGAAAAACTGTTTTTT. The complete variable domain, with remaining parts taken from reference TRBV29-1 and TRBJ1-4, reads SAVISQKPSRDICQRGTSLTIQCQVDSQVTMMFWYRQQPGQSLTLIATANQGSEATYESGFVIDKFPISRPNLTFSTLTVSNMSPEDSSIYLCSVMGQATNEKLFFGSGTQLSVL.